The 13 T cell receptor beta chains given below trace back to one sample, sequenced in a study of cytomegalovirus exposure and HLA in healthy donors (dated by TCRdb to about 2017). Receptor amplification or capture employed the immunoSEQ multiplex PCR assay. The multiplex PCR relied on a mix of 60 forward primers for TCR Vbeta segments and 13 reverse primers for TCR Jbeta segments. Held by TCRdb, this immuneACCESS table contains in-frame sequences only and omits some clones. Under half of the omission traces to an unresolved V gene where checked; the cause of the rest is unknown. Within this sample are some 130,000 clones, with 63% of them counted one time only. Jointly, the top ten make up 10% of the sample. The sequencing sample was made of PBMCs. The receptors derive from a man aged 35-49 years in good health and CMV-seropositive.

CDR3 residues: CASSSPRGATTYEQYF. CDR3 DNA sequence: TGTGCCAGCAGCTCCCCGCGGGGGGCGACGACCTACGAGCAGTACTTC. V is TRBV7-9 and J is TRBJ2-7, with 8 bases matching TRBD2. V shed 4 bases, J shed 2 bases, and the junction held 10 bases outside the gene matches. The germline V gene has CDR1 SEHNR and CDR2 FQNEAQ (reference sequence). The CDR3 spans 16 residues.

This chain connects TRBV10-3 to TRBJ2-7; 8 bases line up with TRBD1. The CDR3 sequence is 16 residues long. Germline CDR1 reads ENHRY; CDR2 reads SYGVKD. Trimming removed 3 bases from V and 2 bases from J; junction bases left unmatched: 9. The CDR3 DNA sequence: TGTGCCATCAGTGATTATTTTGGACAGGGTACCTACGAGCAGTACTTC. It specifies CAISDYFGQGTYEQYF.

The CDR3 here is CAISEWEGTEQYF. Here the CDR3 DNA reads TGTGCCATCAGTGAGTGGGAGGGTACCGAGCAGTACTTC. The chain employs TRBV10-3 and TRBJ2-7, with TRBD2 matching 7 bases. With 1 base clipped from V and 6 bases from J, the junction kept 3 bases outside the gene matches. The CDR3 is made up of 13 amino acids. From germline, CDR1 is ENHRY and CDR2 SYGVKD.

CDR3 sequence: CASSQDHGGHSYNEQFF. CDR3 nucleotide sequence: TGCGCCAGCAGCCAAGATCATGGCGGGCACTCCTACAATGAGCAGTTCTTC. The chain carries TRBV4-3 and TRBJ2-1; D is perhaps TRBD2 (5 bases). Germline-derived CDR1 and CDR2 are LGHNA and YSLEER. CDR3 length: 17 amino acids. Trimming pared 0 bases from V and 0 bases from J, leaving 12 bases between.

This rearrangement joins TRBV19 to TRBJ1-5; a weak D match, TRBD1 (6 bases). Germline assignment: CDR1 LNHDA and CDR2 SQIVND (reference sequence). V shed 1 base and J shed 2 bases, with 9 bases lying between them. This CDR3 spans 15 amino acids. CDR3 sequence (DNA): TGTGCCAGTAGTATAGTGGACAGAGGCAATCAGCCCCAGCATTTT. Translating gives CASSIVDRGNQPQHF.

The chain's CDR3 is CASRFAGTRSYEQYF. CDR3 sequence (DNA): TGTGCCAGCAGATTTGCCGGGACACGCTCCTACGAGCAGTACTTC. V and J are TRBV11-2 and TRBJ2-7; D might be TRBD1 (6 bases). V was clipped by 6 bases and J by 0 bases, with 15 bases between them. Germline V lookup: CDR1 SGHAT, CDR2 FQNNGV. This CDR3 comprises 15 residues.

This clone was counted only a few times. This chain links TRBV6-1 with TRBJ2-3, with 7 nucleotides matching TRBD1. In germline, CDR1 is MNHNS, CDR2 SASEGT. The CDR3 runs 15 residues. V shed 2 bases and J 4 bases; nucleotides not matched to a gene: 6. CDR3 residues: CASSEMRQGPDTQYF. CDR3 sequence (DNA): TGTGCCAGCAGTGAAATGAGACAGGGACCAGATACGCAGTATTTT.

This chain uses TRBV28 with TRBJ1-5; 8 positions agree with TRBD1. Germline V CDR1 and CDR2: MDHEN, SYDVKM. CDR3 size: 14 residues. Losses at the gene ends were 4 bases for V and 7 bases for J; bases not matched to a gene: 6. The CDR3 sequence: CASSYPDRDQPQHF. CDR3 nucleotide sequence: TGTGCCAGCAGTTACCCGGACAGGGACCAGCCCCAGCATTTT.

This sequence joins TRBV5-1 and TRBJ2-2; 9 bases map to TRBD1. This CDR3 has 16 amino acids. V was pared by 1 base and J by 4 bases, with 5 bases of the junction left unmatched. The V gene's germline CDR1 is SGHRS and CDR2 YFSETQ. CDR3 DNA: TGCGCCAGCAGCTTGAACTCGGACAGGGGCACCGGGGAGCTGTTTTTT. This codes for CASSLNSDRGTGELFF.

This clone was observed a handful of times. CDR3 loop: CASYRGSNANTGELFF. The CDR3 DNA reads as TGTGCCAGCTACCGGGGTTCGAACGCGAACACCGGGGAGCTGTTTTTT. This chain joins TRBV6-6 and TRBJ2-2, with a weak D call TRBD2 (5 bases). The ends were cut back, 8 bases at V and 0 bases at J, with 16 bases in the middle. The V gene's germline CDR1 is MNHNY and CDR2 SVGAGI (reference sequence). The length of the CDR3 is 16 residues.

V usage is TRBV6-5 and J usage is TRBJ1-4; the match to TRBD1 covers 7 bases. The J segment lost 2 bases and the V segment lost 7 bases, leaving 7 bases of the junction unmatched. This CDR3 spans 15 amino acids. Germline V lookup: CDR1 MNHEY, CDR2 SVGAGI. This CDR3 reads CASTETGATNEKLFF. The DNA for the CDR3 is TGTGCCAGCACCGAAACAGGGGCCACTAATGAAAAACTGTTTTTT.

The table lists this clone with a few counts. V usage is TRBV4-2 and J usage is TRBJ2-7; D may be TRBD1 (5 bases). The CDR3 runs to 14 residues. The germline V gene has CDR1 LGHNA and CDR2 YNFKEQ. V gave up 3 bases and J gave up 3 bases, with 12 bases separating them. CDR3 amino acids: CASSQDTTVYEQYF. DNA for the CDR3: TGTGCCAGCAGCCAGGACACGACAGTCTACGAGCAGTACTTC.

This clone was counted a few times. This chain uses TRBV5-1 with TRBJ2-5, with D hard to call. Matching the DNA end better, TRBJ2-7 makes the J call doubtful. The CDR3 sequence is 15 residues long. Germline-derived CDR1 and CDR2 are SGHRS and YFSETQ. In DNA, the CDR3 is TGCGCCAGCAGCCCGACGACGACATCATCCTACGAGCAGTACTTC. It translates to CASSPTTTSSYEQYF.